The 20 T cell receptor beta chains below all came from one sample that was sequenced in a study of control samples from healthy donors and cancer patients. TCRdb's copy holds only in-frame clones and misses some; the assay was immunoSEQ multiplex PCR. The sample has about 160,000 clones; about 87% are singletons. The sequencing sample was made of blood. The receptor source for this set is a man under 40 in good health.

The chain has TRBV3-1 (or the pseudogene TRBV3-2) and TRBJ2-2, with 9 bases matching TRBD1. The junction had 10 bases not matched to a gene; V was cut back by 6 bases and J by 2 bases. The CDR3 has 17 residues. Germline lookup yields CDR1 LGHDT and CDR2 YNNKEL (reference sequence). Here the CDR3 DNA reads TGTGCCAGCAGTAATTACGGACAGGGGCCCAACACCGGGGAGCTGTTTTTT. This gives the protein CASSNYGQGPNTGELFF.

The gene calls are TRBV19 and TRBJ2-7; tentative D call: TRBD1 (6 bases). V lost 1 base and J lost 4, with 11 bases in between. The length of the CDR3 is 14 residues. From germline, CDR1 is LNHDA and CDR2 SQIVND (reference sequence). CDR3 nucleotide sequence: TGTGCCAGTAGTATAGGGACAGTTGATTACGAGCAGTACTTC. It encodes CASSIGTVDYEQYF.

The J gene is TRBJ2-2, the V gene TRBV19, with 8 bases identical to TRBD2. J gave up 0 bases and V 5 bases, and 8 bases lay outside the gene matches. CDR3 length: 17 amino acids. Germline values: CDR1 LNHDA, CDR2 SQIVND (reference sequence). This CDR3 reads CASSRVAGTPNTGELFF. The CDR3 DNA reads TGTGCCAGTAGTCGGGTAGCGGGAACCCCGAACACCGGGGAGCTGTTTTTT.

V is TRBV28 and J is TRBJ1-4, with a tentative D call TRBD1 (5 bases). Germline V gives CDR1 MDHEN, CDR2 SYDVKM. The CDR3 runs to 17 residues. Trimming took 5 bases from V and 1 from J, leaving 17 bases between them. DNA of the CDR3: TGTGCCAGCAGTCCGGGACGGGGGGTTGGAACTAATGAAAAACTGTTTTTT. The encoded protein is CASSPGRGVGTNEKLFF.

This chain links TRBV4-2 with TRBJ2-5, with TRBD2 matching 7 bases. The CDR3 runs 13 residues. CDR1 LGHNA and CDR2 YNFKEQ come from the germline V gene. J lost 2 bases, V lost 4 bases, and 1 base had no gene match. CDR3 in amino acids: CASSPGGQETQYF. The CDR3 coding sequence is TGTGCCAGCAGCCCGGGGGGTCAAGAGACCCAGTACTTC.

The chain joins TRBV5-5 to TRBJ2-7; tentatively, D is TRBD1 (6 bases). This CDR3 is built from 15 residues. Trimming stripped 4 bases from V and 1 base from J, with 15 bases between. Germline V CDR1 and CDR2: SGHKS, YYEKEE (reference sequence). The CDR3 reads CASSLAPGQSYEQYF. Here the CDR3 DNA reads TGTGCCAGCAGCCTAGCCCCCGGACAGTCCTACGAGCAGTACTTC. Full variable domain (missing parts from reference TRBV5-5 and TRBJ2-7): DAGVTQSPTHLIKTRGQQVTLRCSPISGHKSVSWYQQVLGQGPQFIFQYYEKEERGRGNFPDRFSARQFPNYSSELNVNALLLGDSALYLCASSLAPGQSYEQYFGPGTRLTVT.

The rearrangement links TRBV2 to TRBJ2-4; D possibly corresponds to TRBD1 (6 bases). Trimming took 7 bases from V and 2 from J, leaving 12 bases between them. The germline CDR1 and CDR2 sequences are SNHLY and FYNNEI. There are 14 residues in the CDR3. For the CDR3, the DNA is TGTGCCAGCAAACAGCAGGGGCCCAAAAACATTCAGTACTTC. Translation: CASKQQGPKNIQYF.

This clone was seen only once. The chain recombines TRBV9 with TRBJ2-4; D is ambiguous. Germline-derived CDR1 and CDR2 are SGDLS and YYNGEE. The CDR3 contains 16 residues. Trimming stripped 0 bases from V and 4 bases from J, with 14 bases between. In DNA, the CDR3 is TGTGCCAGCAGCGTAGGTCTTACTGATCGTAAAAACATTCAGTACTTC. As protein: CASSVGLTDRKNIQYF.

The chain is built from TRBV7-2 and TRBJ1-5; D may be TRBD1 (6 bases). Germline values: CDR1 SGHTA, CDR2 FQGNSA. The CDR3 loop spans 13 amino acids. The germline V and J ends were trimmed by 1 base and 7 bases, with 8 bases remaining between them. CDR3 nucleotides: TGTGCCAGCAGCTTAGGGGGGGCCCAGCCCCAGCATTTT. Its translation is CASSLGGAQPQHF.

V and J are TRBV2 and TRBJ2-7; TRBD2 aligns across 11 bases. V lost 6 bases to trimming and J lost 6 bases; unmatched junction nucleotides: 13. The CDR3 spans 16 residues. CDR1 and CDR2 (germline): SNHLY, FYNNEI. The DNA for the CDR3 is TGTGCCAGCAGGGCCACTAGCGGGGGTTTCCACCCCGAGCAGTACTTC. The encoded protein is CASRATSGGFHPEQYF.

CDR3 loop: CASRGQPNSNQPQHF. Here the CDR3 DNA reads TGTGCCAGCAGAGGACAGCCTAATAGCAATCAGCCCCAGCATTTT. This sequence joins TRBV27 and TRBJ1-5; possible D gene TRBD1, 6 bases. This CDR3 spans 15 amino acids. Trimming left V 6 bases short and J 0 bases short, with 12 bases between. Germline V gene sequence: CDR1 MNHEY, CDR2 SMNVEV (reference sequence).

CDR3 sequence reads: CASSPQTTLVGTQYF. CDR3 DNA: TGTGCCAGCAGCCCACAGACTACCCTGGTGGGGACCCAGTACTTC. This chain connects TRBV7-9 to TRBJ2-5; possible D gene TRBD2, 5 bases. This CDR3 comprises 15 residues. With 5 bases removed from V and 7 bases from J, the gap between germline ends came to 20 bases. From germline, CDR1 is SEHNR and CDR2 FQNEAQ (reference sequence).

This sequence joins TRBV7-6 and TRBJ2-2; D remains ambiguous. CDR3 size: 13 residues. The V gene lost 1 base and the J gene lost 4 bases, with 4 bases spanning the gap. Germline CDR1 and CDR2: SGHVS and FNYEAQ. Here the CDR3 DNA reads TGTGCCAGCAGCTTAGTACTCACCGGGGAGCTGTTTTTT. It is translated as CASSLVLTGELFF.

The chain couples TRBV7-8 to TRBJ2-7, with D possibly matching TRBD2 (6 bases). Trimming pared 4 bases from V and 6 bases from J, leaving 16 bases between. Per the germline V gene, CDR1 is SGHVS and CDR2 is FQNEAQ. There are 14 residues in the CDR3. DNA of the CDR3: TGTGCCAGCAGCTCGTGGGGAGGTTCGGGCGAGCAGTACTTC. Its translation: CASSSWGGSGEQYF.

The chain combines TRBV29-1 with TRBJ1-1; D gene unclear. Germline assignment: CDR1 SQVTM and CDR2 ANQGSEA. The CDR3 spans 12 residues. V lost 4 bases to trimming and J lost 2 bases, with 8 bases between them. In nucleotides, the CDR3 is TGCAGCGTTGGAAGGGCTAACACTGAAGCTTTCTTT. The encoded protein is CSVGRANTEAFF. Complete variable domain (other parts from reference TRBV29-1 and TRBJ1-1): SAVISQKPSRDICQRGTSLTIQCQVDSQVTMMFWYRQQPGQSLTLIATANQGSEATYESGFVIDKFPISRPNLTFSTLTVSNMSPEDSSIYLCSVGRANTEAFFGQGTRLTVV.

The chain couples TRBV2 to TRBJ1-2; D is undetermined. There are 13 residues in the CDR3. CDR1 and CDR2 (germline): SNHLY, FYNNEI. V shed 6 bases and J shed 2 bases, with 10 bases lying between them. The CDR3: CASSAETNYGYTF. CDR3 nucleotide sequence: TGTGCCAGCAGCGCAGAGACAAACTATGGCTACACCTTC.

The CDR3 bases are TGTGCCAGCTCGCCTCAGGGTGCAACTAATGAAAAACTGTTTTTT. Amino acids: CASSPQGATNEKLFF. The rearrangement joins TRBV18 to TRBJ1-4; a possible D gene is TRBD1 (5 bases). This CDR3 comprises 15 residues. V lost 6 bases and J lost 0, with 11 bases in between. Germline V gives CDR1 KGHSH, CDR2 LQKENI.

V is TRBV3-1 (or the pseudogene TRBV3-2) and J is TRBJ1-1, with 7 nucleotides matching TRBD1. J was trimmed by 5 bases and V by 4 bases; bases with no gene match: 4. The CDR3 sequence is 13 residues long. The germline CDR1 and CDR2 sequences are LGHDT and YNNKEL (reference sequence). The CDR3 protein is CASSPTGKTEAFF. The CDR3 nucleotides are TGTGCCAGCAGCCCGACAGGGAAGACTGAAGCTTTCTTT.

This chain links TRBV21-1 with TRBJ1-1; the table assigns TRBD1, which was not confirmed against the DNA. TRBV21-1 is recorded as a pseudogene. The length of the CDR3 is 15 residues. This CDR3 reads CASSSGTDDDTEAFF. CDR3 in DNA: TGTGCCAGCAGCTCCGGGACAGACGATGACACTGAAGCTTTCTTT.

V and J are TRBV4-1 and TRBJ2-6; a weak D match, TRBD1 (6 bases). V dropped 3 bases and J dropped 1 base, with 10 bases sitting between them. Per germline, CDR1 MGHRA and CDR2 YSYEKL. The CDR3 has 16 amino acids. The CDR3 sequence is CASSHPGQSGANVLTF. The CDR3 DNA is TGCGCCAGCAGCCATCCCGGACAGTCTGGGGCCAACGTCCTGACTTTC.